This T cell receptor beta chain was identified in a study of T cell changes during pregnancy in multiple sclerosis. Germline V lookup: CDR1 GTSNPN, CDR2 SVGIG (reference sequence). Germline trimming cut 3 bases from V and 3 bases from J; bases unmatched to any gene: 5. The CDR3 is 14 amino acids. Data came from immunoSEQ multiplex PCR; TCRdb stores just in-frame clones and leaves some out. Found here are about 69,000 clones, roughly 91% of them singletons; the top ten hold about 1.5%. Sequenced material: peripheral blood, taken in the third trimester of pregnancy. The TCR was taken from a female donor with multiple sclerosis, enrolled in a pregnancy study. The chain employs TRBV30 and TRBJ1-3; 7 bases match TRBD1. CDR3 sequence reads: CAWRLQGNGNTIYF. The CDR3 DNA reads TGTGCCTGGAGACTACAGGGGAATGGAAACACCATATATTTT.